The sequence of this T cell receptor beta chain was determined in a study of identical twins. The study's findings and limits: Within cord blood, abundant beta clonotypes carried fewer insertions, but memory repertoires showed no such trend. Rather than following the same donors, the conclusions depended on cross-sectional statistical analysis. Invariant populations such as MAIT and iNKT cells could partly muddle zero-insertion analyses.

Each CDR3 protein gets one entry after TCRdb re-called the 5' RACE reads with MiXCR. The sample comprises some 1,600,000 distinct CDR3 sequences, more than 30% of which are singletons, and around 0.3% rests with the top ten. This clonotype has a handful of counts. Its target is unknown. Germline CDR1 is LGHDT and CDR2 is YNNKEL (reference sequence). The CDR3 has 16 amino acids. V shed 2 bases, J shed 13 bases, and the junction held 10 bases outside the gene matches. The TCR sequence derives from a newborn girl in good health. Source material: cord blood. V is TRBV3-1 and J is TRBJ2-1; 14 nucleotides agree with TRBD2. CDR3 sequence: CASSQSGLAGVGGQFF. CDR3 nucleotides: TGTGCCAGCAGCCAATCGGGACTAGCGGGAGTGGGAGGACAGTTCTTC.